This entry lists 17 T cell receptor beta chains sequenced from one sample in a study of tumor-infiltrating lymphocytes in primary liver carcinoma. The investigators made TCR beta cDNA from around 540 ng total RNA, using a constant-region primer. Libraries covering TCR beta were generated through three nested multiplex PCR rounds (using a slightly modified ARM-PCR). It was with TRBV1-TRBV30 forward primers and a C-beta reverse primer that the first two PCR rounds were run, at around 9 cycles each. TCRdb re-called the multiplex PCR reads with MiXCR, one entry per CDR3 protein. The table shows about 320,000 distinct CDR3 sequences, with 65% occurring only once. The source of the blood RNA was unsorted whole blood, and germline DNA was extracted as well. Sequencing input: peripheral blood. The receptor source for this set is a man aged 35 to 55 with primary liver carcinoma and hepatitis B virus infection.

A word on this clonotype: Sequence at one end of the junction differs from germline and may be a read error. The rearrangement links TRBV11-1 to TRBJ2-7; D gene ambiguous. The CDR3 has 15 amino acids. Germline V CDR1 and CDR2: SGHAT, FQDESV (reference sequence). For the CDR3, the DNA is TGTGCTAGCAGCTTTCAGGCACCAGTGGGCCATGAGCAGTACTTC. It specifies CASSFQAPVGHEQYF.

Points on this clonotype: This clone may be a read error of a much larger clone one base away. This chain uses TRBV4-3 with TRBJ2-2; tentative D call: TRBD2 (6 bases). The CDR3 extends over 14 amino acids. Germline lookup yields CDR1 LGHNA and CDR2 YSLEER. The V and J ends lost 1 base and 7 bases respectively, with 10 bases between them. CDR3 sequence reads: CASSQGGDDGELFF. CDR3 nucleotide sequence: TGCGCCAGCAGCCAAGGCGGGGACGACGGGGAGCTGTTTTTT.

The genes are TRBV28 and TRBJ2-3; 7 bases are shared with TRBD1. V lost 7 bases and J lost 8; bases outside the gene matches: 15. Germline V gives CDR1 MDHEN, CDR2 SYDVKM. The CDR3 consists of 15 residues. The CDR3 DNA sequence: TGTGCCAGCACTCTGATGACAGGGACGTATGTTACGCAGTATTTT. This encodes CASTLMTGTYVTQYF.

Remarks on this clonotype: Its ends do not fully match the called genes, so a read error is possible. The genes are TRBV5-1 and TRBJ2-7; D gene uncertain. Germline V gives CDR1 SGHRS, CDR2 YFSETQ. The CDR3 totals 13 residues. Here the CDR3 reads CASSFVSPYERYF. The CDR3 DNA is TGCGCCAGCAGCTTCGTGTCACCCTACGAGCGGTACTTC.

A word on this clonotype: A read error may be the cause here, since a much bigger clone is one base away. The chain combines TRBV6-5 with TRBJ2-5; D remains unclear. V lost 2 bases and J 3 bases, leaving 7 bases between the germline ends. Germline CDR1 MNHEY, CDR2 SVGAGI. The CDR3 is 13 residues long. The CDR3 is CASSYRLKETQYF. In DNA form, the CDR3 reads TGTGCCAGCAGTTACAGGCTAAAAGAGACCCAGTACTTC.

The table lists this clonotype with many counts. The rearrangement joins TRBV6-1 to TRBJ2-1, with TRBD1 identical over 11 bases. The CDR3 has 16 amino acids. The V segment lost 4 bases and the J segment 6 bases; nucleotides outside the gene matches: 8. CDR1 and CDR2 from the germline V gene are MNHNS and SASEGT. CDR3 loop: CASSGTGGRGPNEQFF. CDR3 DNA: TGTGCCAGCAGTGGGACAGGGGGCCGTGGTCCCAATGAGCAGTTCTTC.

A note on this clonotype: A much more abundant neighbour one base away suggests this may be a read error. This rearrangement joins TRBV10-3 to TRBJ2-5, with D unclear. Germline assignment: CDR1 ENHRY and CDR2 SYGVKD. The CDR3 runs to 13 residues. The CDR3 bases are TGTACCATCAGTGATCGGGTGTCGGAGACCCAGTACTTC. Protein product: CTISDRVSETQYF.

The chain employs TRBV7-9 and TRBJ2-1; 13 nucleotides line up with TRBD2. CDR1 and CDR2 (germline): SEHNR, FQNEAQ (reference sequence). There are 17 residues in the CDR3. V lost 5 bases, J lost 0 bases, and 4 bases stayed unmatched. The CDR3 is CASSLWTSGSSYNEQFF. The DNA for the CDR3 is TGTGCCAGCAGCCTCTGGACTAGCGGGAGCTCCTACAATGAGCAGTTCTTC.

This clonotype was seen at least ten times. J is TRBJ1-5 and V is TRBV5-6; D is uncertain. Trimming cost V 0 bases and J 3 bases, with 7 bases left between them. The CDR3 is 14 residues long. Germline lookup yields CDR1 SGHDT and CDR2 YYEEEE. The CDR3 nucleotides read TGTGCCAGCAGCTTGGGGTGGGACAATCAGCCCCAGCATTTT. The encoded protein is CASSLGWDNQPQHF.

The chain joins TRBV5-5 to TRBJ1-1; D is undetermined. This CDR3 has 13 amino acids. The V gene's germline CDR1 is SGHKS and CDR2 YYEKEE (reference sequence). The V end was cut by 0 bases, the J end by 7 bases, with 10 bases between. CDR3 DNA sequence: TGTGCCAGCAGCTTGGGGGAAAGGGTTGAAGCTTTCTTT. Its translation is CASSLGERVEAFF.

About this clonotype itself: A clone one base away is much larger, so this may be a read error. The rearrangement uses TRBV6-6 and TRBJ2-5; 7 nucleotides agree with TRBD2. CDR1 and CDR2 from the germline V gene are MNHNY and SVGAGI (reference sequence). This CDR3 spans 14 amino acids. CDR3 bases: TGTGTCAGCACCCTACGGCGGGGGCAAGAGACCCAGTACTTC. Residues: CVSTLRRGQETQYF.

As regards this clonotype: Just one base apart from a much larger clone, this may be a read error. The final CDR3 position lacks the conserved phenylalanine or tryptophan, pointing to a likely read error. The chain couples TRBV6-1 to TRBJ1-6; 7 bases fit TRBD1. The trim removed 6 bases at V and 11 bases at J, leaving 16 bases unmatched. CDR1 is MNHNS and CDR2 is SASEGT in the germline V gene. The CDR3 is 16 amino acids. CDR3 protein: CASRDPGTRGSAPLHI. The CDR3 bases are TGTGCCAGCAGAGATCCCGGGACCAGGGGGTCGGCACCCCTCCACATT.

About this clonotype itself: Possible read error: a much larger clone is one base away. The chain joins TRBV12-3 or TRBV12-4 to TRBJ2-3; D may be TRBD1 (6 bases). The length of the CDR3 is 14 residues. CDR3 sequence: CARSRRGQGDTQYF. DNA for the CDR3: TGTGCCCGCAGTCGAAGGGGACAAGGAGATACGCAGTATTTT.

This clonotype was recorded only once. J is TRBJ2-1 and V is TRBV11-2; 11 bases line up with TRBD1. The CDR3 has 17 residues. J gave up 8 bases and V 5 bases, and 14 bases lay outside the gene matches. The germline V gene has CDR1 SGHAT and CDR2 FQNNGV. CDR3 loop: CASSATAGTGGVDEQFF. DNA of the CDR3: TGTGCCAGCAGCGCCACTGCCGGGACAGGGGGGGTGGATGAGCAGTTCTTC.

The rearrangement uses TRBV28 and TRBJ2-5; the match to TRBD1 covers 9 bases. The CDR3 is 14 amino acids. J lost 5 bases, V lost 5 bases, and 6 bases had no gene match. Germline lookup yields CDR1 MDHEN and CDR2 SYDVKM. In DNA form, the CDR3 reads TGTGCCAGCAGTAGGGACAGGGTTTTGGAGACCCAGTACTTC. This gives the protein CASSRDRVLETQYF.

This clonotype was counted a few times. The chain's CDR3 is CASSSLGVTQYF. Written as DNA, the CDR3 is TGTGCCAGCAGCTCTCTCGGGGTGACCCAGTACTTC. The rearrangement uses TRBV5-8 and TRBJ2-5, with a weak D call TRBD2 (5 bases). The germline CDR1 and CDR2 sequences are SGHTS and YDEGEE. The CDR3 has 12 amino acids. V shed 3 bases and J shed 7 bases, with 10 bases lying between them. Supplemented by reference TRBV5-8 and TRBJ2-5, the full variable domain reads EAGVTQSPTHLIKTRGQQATLRCSPISGHTSVYWYQQALGLGLQFLLWYDEGEERNRGNFPPRFSGRQFPNYSSELNVNALELEDSALYLCASSSLGVTQYFGPGTRLLVL.

This clonotype occurred a few times. The gene calls are TRBV24-1 and TRBJ2-7; 8 bases align to TRBD1. This CDR3 comprises 14 residues. Losses at the gene ends were 4 bases for V and 7 bases for J; bases not matched to a gene: 8. Germline V gives CDR1 KGHDR, CDR2 SFDVKD. CDR3: CATSESRQGYEQYF. In nucleotides, the CDR3 is TGTGCCACCAGTGAATCGAGACAGGGGTATGAGCAGTACTTC.